This entry concerns a single T cell receptor (beta chain). Its cognate antigen is unknown. Reverse transcribing all isolated RNA meant expressed TCRB transcripts were sequenced. Naive, central memory and regulatory T cell samples averaged approximately 3.6 million immunoSEQ reads each. Assay used: immunoSEQ multiplex PCR; TCRdb lists only in-frame clones, some missing. The data contain some 350,000 clones, 13% of them singletons. J was trimmed by 6 bases and V by 1 base; bases with no gene match: 8. CDR1 and CDR2 (germline): SQVTM, ANQGSEA. The CDR3 contains 14 residues. The sample belongs to a study of beta chain features in type 1 diabetes. Study details: Age, gender and cell yields were similar between patients and healthy donors.

Study-wide findings and caveats: Type 1 diabetes patients showed a moderate but significant shortening of TCRB CDR3s in all four CD4+ subsets.

Material: naive CD4+ T cells from blood. This sequence originates from a woman between 18 and 29 years old with type 1 diabetes. The chain has TRBV29-1 and TRBJ1-2; 7 bases are shared with TRBD1. CDR3 DNA sequence: TGCAGCGTTGAAGGATCTAGGGACAGTCATGGCTACACCTTC. Translating gives CSVEGSRDSHGYTF.